This T cell receptor (beta chain) came from a study of OX40 agonist ivuxolimab in advanced cancers. Study overall: Three individuals attained partial responses, comprising one hepatocellular carcinoma case and two cutaneous melanoma cases. Study-level results: No antigen was identified for the clonally expanded peripheral T cells. CD4+ T cells averaged fewer expanded clones than CD8+ T cells. Some of the nonresponding patients also showed low levels of normalized T-cell clonal expansion.

Repertoires were generated with immunoSEQ multiplex PCR, while TCRdb's copy carries only in-frame clones and drops some. The table records tens of thousands of clones, roughly four fifths of them present only once. The germline V gene has CDR1 SGHTA and CDR2 FQGTGA. The CDR3 length is 15 residues. About this clone: Its antigen is unknown.

The genes are TRBV7-3 and TRBJ2-5, with 9 positions matching TRBD1. The tail of the sequence fits TRBJ2-7 better, so the J call may be wrong. The sequence derives from an adult with an advanced solid tumor such as melanoma, head and neck, liver or kidney cancer. Sequencing was performed on CD4+ or CD8+ T cells sorted from blood, taken in a trial of the OX40 agonist ivuxolimab. The CDR3 loop is CASSPTGTGLHEQYF. For the CDR3, the DNA is TGTGCCAGCAGCCCCACGGGGACAGGGTTGCACGAGCAGTACTTC.